The present T cell receptor beta chain was sequenced within a study of blood T cell repertoires in COVID-19. Study-level information: Acute and convalescent COVID-19 specimens originated in the United States, Italy and Spain.

There are 14 residues in the CDR3. Authors' processing steps: How many nucleated cells were present was estimated from reference gene primer amplification. This table comes from immunoSEQ multiplex PCR, and its TCRdb copy is limited to in-frame clones, with some not included. The V and J calls and clone size were taken over from that table, and D and trimming were inferred from the DNA. Of approximately 130,000 clones in the sample, roughly four fifths were seen once. The sample comprised peripheral blood. The rearrangement joins TRBV21-1 to TRBJ1-5; no DNA check was done on the table's D call, TRBD1. TRBV21-1 is termed a pseudogene. The sequence came from a human donor in a cohort sampled during active COVID-19. Here the CDR3 reads CARTDRGGNQPQHF. CDR3 DNA sequence: TGTGCCAGAACGGACAGGGGCGGCAATCAGCCCCAGCATTTT.